The 12 T cell receptor beta chains below were found in one sample sequenced in a study of CD8+CD57+ T cells in acquired aplastic anemia. The template for TCR beta VDJ and CDR3 sequence profiling was genomic DNA. From the reads, TCRdb called clonotypes with MiXCR, one entry per CDR3 protein. The sample shows 150,000 to 200,000 distinct CDR3 sequences, 55% to 70% of them seen only once. Input material: sorted CD4+, CD8+, or CD8+CD57+ T cells (not recorded which) from PBMCs. The receptors stem from a human donor in good health.

The chain links TRBV7-8 to TRBJ1-1; TRBD1 aligns across 7 bases. Looked up from germline, CDR1 is SGHVS and CDR2 is FQNEAQ. The CDR3 runs 16 residues. The V segment lost 5 bases and the J segment 3 bases; nucleotides outside the gene matches: 12. DNA for the CDR3: TGTGCCAGCAGCCGCGCCTTTGACAGGGCCCACACTGAAGCTTTCTTT. This translates into CASSRAFDRAHTEAFF.

This chain links TRBV6-4 with TRBJ2-3; a possible D gene is TRBD1 (6 bases). Germline CDR1 is MRHNA and CDR2 is SNTAGT. The CDR3 spans 14 residues. Trimming left V 8 bases short and J 4 bases short, with 16 bases between. The CDR3, as DNA: TGTGCCAGCGCAGGGGTCGGGGCGGCAGATACGCAGTATTTT. This sequence encodes CASAGVGAADTQYF.

The rearrangement links TRBV7-3 to TRBJ2-7; no clear D. The length of the CDR3 is 11 residues. Germline V gene sequence: CDR1 SGHTA, CDR2 FQGTGA. V was cut by 9 bases and J by 4 bases, with 10 bases left in between. The CDR3 sequence is CARETEYEQYF. The CDR3 DNA reads as TGTGCCAGGGAGACTGAATACGAGCAGTACTTC.

This chain uses TRBV20-1 with TRBJ2-7; 14 bases match TRBD2. The junction had 4 bases not matched to a gene; V was cut back by 1 base and J by 5 bases. Germline lookup yields CDR1 DFQATT and CDR2 SNEGSKA (reference sequence). The CDR3 spans 15 residues. The CDR3 region is CSARVGTSGSNEQYF. The CDR3 nucleotides are TGCAGTGCTAGAGTCGGGACTAGCGGGAGTAACGAGCAGTACTTC.

This clonotype was seen a handful of times. The rearrangement joins TRBV20-1 to TRBJ2-5; the D is unclear. The CDR3 runs 10 residues. CDR1 and CDR2 from the germline V gene are DFQATT and SNEGSKA (reference sequence). V lost 1 base and J 5 bases, leaving 2 bases between the germline ends. The CDR3 coding sequence is TGCAGTGCTAGAGGGGAGACCCAGTACTTC. Its translation is CSARGETQYF.

The chain is built from TRBV10-3 and TRBJ1-3; no clear D gene. Germline CDR1 and CDR2: ENHRY and SYGVKD. The ends were cut back, 3 bases at V and 0 bases at J, with 12 bases in the middle. The CDR3 sequence is 16 residues long. The CDR3 spells CAISERDTHSGNTIYF. The CDR3 nucleotides read TGTGCCATCAGTGAACGTGACACTCACTCTGGAAACACCATATATTTT.

V gene TRBV19 combines with J gene TRBJ2-1; D might be TRBD2 (6 bases). V gave up 7 bases and J gave up 10 bases, with 20 bases separating them. CDR3 length: 14 amino acids. Germline V lookup: CDR1 LNHDA, CDR2 SQIVND (reference sequence). In nucleotides, the CDR3 is TGTGCCAGTACTGTCCAGGCGGGGTTGGGGGAGCAGTTCTTC. This gives the protein CASTVQAGLGEQFF. Supplemented by reference TRBV19 and TRBJ2-1, the full variable domain reads DGGITQSPKYLFRKEGQNVTLSCEQNLNHDAMYWYRQDPGQGLRLIYYSQIVNDFQKGDIAEGYSVSREKKESFPLTVTSAQKNPTAFYLCASTVQAGLGEQFFGPGTRLTVL.

This chain links TRBV2 with TRBJ1-4; D gene ambiguous. Looked up from germline, CDR1 is SNHLY and CDR2 is FYNNEI. The CDR3 contains 14 residues. The V end lost 5 bases, the J end lost 7 bases, and 14 bases lay between the germline ends. The chain's CDR3 is CASSLTGRGEKLFF. The CDR3 nucleotides read TGTGCCAGCAGTCTCACCGGCCGGGGTGAAAAACTGTTTTTT.

V is TRBV29-1 and J is TRBJ2-5; D gene unclear. V was clipped by 4 bases and J by 5 bases, with 14 bases between them. Germline CDR1 and CDR2: SQVTM and ANQGSEA. This CDR3 is built from 13 residues. This CDR3 is CSVVINPDETQYF. DNA of the CDR3: TGCAGCGTTGTAATTAACCCCGACGAGACCCAGTACTTC.

This clonotype was seen a handful of times. The chain joins TRBV19 to TRBJ1-2, with D unresolved. V gave up 5 bases and J gave up 6 bases, with 16 bases separating them. Germline assignment: CDR1 LNHDA and CDR2 SQIVND (reference sequence). The CDR3 has 14 amino acids. CDR3 protein: CASSASRGIDGYTF. CDR3 DNA sequence: TGTGCCAGTAGTGCCTCCAGAGGGATTGATGGCTACACCTTC.

The table lists this clonotype with a few counts. The V and J genes are TRBV15 and TRBJ2-1, with TRBD1 matching 8 bases. Trimming at V came to 1 base and at J to 3 bases, leaving 5 bases not matched to a gene. There are 16 residues in the CDR3. The germline V gene encodes CDR1 LNHNV and CDR2 YYDKDF (reference sequence). Written as DNA, the CDR3 is TGTGCCACCAGCAGAGTTTCAGGGGGCGGCTACAATGAGCAGTTCTTC. Encoded protein: CATSRVSGGGYNEQFF.

In nucleotides, the CDR3 is TGTGCCAGTAGTATGGGGACCGGGACAGGGGGCGACGAGCAGTACTTC. It codes for CASSMGTGTGGDEQYF. The V call is TRBV7-9, the J call TRBJ2-7, with 12 bases matching TRBD1. The CDR3 is 16 amino acids. The V gene's germline CDR1 is SEHNR and CDR2 FQNEAQ (reference sequence). The V segment lost 9 bases and the J segment 5 bases; nucleotides outside the gene matches: 14.